Presented here are 31 T cell receptor beta chains from one specimen sequenced in a study of neurological immune-mediated disorders. MiXCR, run by TCRdb on the 5' RACE reads, gives a single entry per CDR3 protein. The sample lists 90,000 to 150,000 distinct CDR3 sequences, roughly 3.1% seen once, with 1% to 1.5% in the top ten. Source material: PBMCs. All receptors come from a young woman with multiple sclerosis.

This clonotype was seen repeatedly, ten times or more. This chain joins TRBV4-3 and TRBJ2-7, with 7 bases matching TRBD1. The germline gives CDR1 LGHNA, CDR2 YSLEER. V trimming: 3 bases; J trimming: 5 bases; junction bases outside the gene matches: 10. The CDR3 loop spans 15 amino acids. The chain's CDR3 is CASSHTRQGTHEQYF. DNA of the CDR3: TGCGCCAGCAGCCATACTAGACAGGGCACCCACGAGCAGTACTTC.

There are a few counts of this clonotype. This chain joins TRBV5-1 and TRBJ2-7; 8 bases agree with TRBD1. CDR1 and CDR2 (germline): SGHRS, YFSETQ. This CDR3 is built from 15 residues. Trimming at V came to 4 bases and at J to 3 bases, leaving 9 bases not matched to a gene. The CDR3 bases are TGCGCCAGCAGCGCTACAGGGGGTGTTTTCTACGAGCAGTACTTC. Translation gives CASSATGGVFYEQYF.

The sample holds many counts of this clonotype. The genes are TRBV7-6 and TRBJ2-2, with D possibly being TRBD1 (5 bases). Germline V gives CDR1 SGHVS, CDR2 FNYEAQ. V lost 1 base, J lost 12 bases, and 9 bases lay in between. This CDR3 is built from 12 residues. In DNA form, the CDR3 reads TGTGCCAGCAGCTTAGTACAGGAGAAGCTGTTTTTT. Translated: CASSLVQEKLFF.

This clonotype was recorded at least ten times. The CDR3 DNA reads as TGCGCCAGCAGCGGCCGACTAGCGGGTGTGGAGACCCAGTACTTC. Translated: CASSGRLAGVETQYF. The rearrangement joins TRBV5-1 to TRBJ2-5; 10 bases match TRBD2. The ends lost 4 bases at V and 5 bases at J; junction bases unmatched: 8. The CDR3 has 15 amino acids. Germline V CDR1 and CDR2: SGHRS, YFSETQ.

This sequence joins TRBV19 and TRBJ1-1, with D perhaps TRBD1 (6 bases). CDR1 LNHDA and CDR2 SQIVND come from the germline V gene (reference sequence). V dropped 6 bases and J dropped 7 bases, with 9 bases sitting between them. The CDR3 length is 11 residues. The CDR3 sequence is CASRSRGEAFF. For the CDR3, the DNA is TGTGCCAGTAGGAGCAGGGGTGAAGCTTTCTTT.

This clonotype was counted at least ten times. V gene TRBV7-8 combines with J gene TRBJ2-3, with D tentatively TRBD1 (6 bases). CDR3 length: 14 amino acids. V was trimmed by 4 bases and J by 4 bases, leaving 12 bases between them. Germline CDR1 and CDR2: SGHVS and FQNEAQ. This CDR3 reads CASSSQGRADTQYF. CDR3 DNA sequence: TGTGCCAGCAGCTCACAGGGAAGGGCAGATACGCAGTATTTT.

This clonotype was counted many times. J is TRBJ2-7 and V is TRBV5-1; D uncertain. From germline, CDR1 is SGHRS and CDR2 YFSETQ. This CDR3 is 12 amino acids long. V was cut by 4 bases and J by 3 bases, with 8 bases left in between. Written as DNA, the CDR3 is TGCGCCAGCAGCACTGATAGCTACGAGCAGTACTTC. Translated: CASSTDSYEQYF.

This clonotype was seen at least ten times. The chain recombines TRBV10-3 with TRBJ2-1, with D maybe TRBD1 (5 bases). This CDR3 is 14 amino acids long. V lost 10 bases to trimming and J lost 0 bases, with 13 bases between them. Germline V CDR1 and CDR2: ENHRY, SYGVKD. DNA of the CDR3: TGTGCCACCCTAACAGGAGACTCCTACAATGAGCAGTTCTTC. It translates to CATLTGDSYNEQFF.

The chain recombines TRBV5-1 with TRBJ1-1, with D possibly being TRBD1 (5 bases). Between the trimmed V and J ends, which lost 7 bases and 4 bases, there was a span of 17 bases. Germline V lookup: CDR1 SGHRS, CDR2 YFSETQ. The CDR3 is 14 residues long. CDR3 DNA sequence: TGCGCCAGCTCGGCGGACTCAGGGATCACTGAAGCTTTCTTT. Protein sequence: CASSADSGITEAFF.

This clonotype appeared many times. This sequence joins TRBV12-3 or TRBV12-4 and TRBJ1-2, with 7 positions matching TRBD1. The V gene end was trimmed by 6 bases and the J gene end by 8 bases; junction bases not matched to a gene: 15. The CDR3 extends over 15 amino acids. CDR3 sequence reads: CASRPLTVQGNGYTF. CDR3 coding DNA: TGTGCCAGCAGGCCACTAACCGTACAGGGGAACGGCTACACCTTC.

This clonotype was found many times. The chain couples TRBV29-1 to TRBJ2-1; D is unclear. This CDR3 is built from 12 residues. Germline V gives CDR1 SQVTM, CDR2 ANQGSEA. V shed 5 bases and J shed 2 bases, with 7 bases lying between them. The CDR3 region is CSVKPPYNEQFF. In DNA form, the CDR3 reads TGCAGCGTTAAGCCTCCCTACAATGAGCAGTTCTTC.

This clonotype was found many times. The chain is built from TRBV21-1 and TRBJ1-3. TRBV21-1 is termed a pseudogene. This CDR3 region has 17 residues. CDR3 residues: CASSLDPSPGPPNTIYF. The CDR3 DNA follows: TGTGCCAGCAGCTTAGATCCCTCGCCAGGGCCGCCAAACACCATATATTTT.

Ten or more counts support this clonotype. This chain connects TRBV27 to TRBJ1-2; D uncertain. This CDR3 contains 13 residues. Trimming cost V 3 bases and J 6 bases, with 11 bases left between them. The germline CDR1 and CDR2 sequences are MNHEY and SMNVEV (reference sequence). The CDR3 DNA follows: TGTGCCAGCAGTTTCATAGGGAGCGATGGCTACACCTTC. Protein product: CASSFIGSDGYTF.

This clonotype was counted at least ten times. This chain joins TRBV7-9 and TRBJ2-3; the match to TRBD2 covers 8 bases. CDR3 size: 17 residues. With 3 bases clipped from V and 4 bases from J, the junction kept 12 bases outside the gene matches. CDR1 and CDR2 from the germline V gene are SEHNR and FQNEAQ (reference sequence). The DNA for the CDR3 is TGTGCCAGCAGCTTCCCATCCCAGCGGGAGATTTCAGATACGCAGTATTTT. Translated: CASSFPSQREISDTQYF. Using reference TRBV7-9 and TRBJ2-3 for the parts outside the CDR3, the full variable domain is DTGVSQNPRHKITKRGQNVTFRCDPISEHNRLYWYRQTLGQGPEFLTYFQNEAQLEKSRLLSDRFSAERPKGSFSTLEIQRTEQGDSAMYLCASSFPSQREISDTQYFGPGTRLTVL.

This clonotype has ten or more counts. The rearrangement uses TRBV6-2 or TRBV6-3 and TRBJ1-5; D uncertain. CDR3 length: 13 residues. Germline loops: CDR1 MNHEY, CDR2 SVGEGT. Trimming stripped 2 bases from V and 5 bases from J, with 7 bases between. The CDR3 DNA follows: TGTGCCAGCAGTTACGGGCTCTATCAGCCCCAGCATTTT. This translates into CASSYGLYQPQHF.

This clonotype was recorded many times. The chain employs TRBV7-2 and TRBJ1-2; maybe TRBD1 (6 bases). With 1 base removed from V and 5 bases from J, the gap between germline ends came to 11 bases. This CDR3 comprises 14 residues. The V gene's germline CDR1 is SGHTA and CDR2 FQGNSA. The CDR3 bases are TGTGCCAGCAGCTTAGTGAGGGGGGGTTATGGCTACACCTTC. This translates into CASSLVRGGYGYTF.

Many counts were recorded for this clonotype. The chain is built from TRBV5-5 and TRBJ1-3; 7 nucleotides agree with TRBD1. This CDR3 has 17 residues. Germline values: CDR1 SGHKS, CDR2 YYEKEE (reference sequence). V lost 4 bases and J lost 0; bases outside the gene matches: 10. CDR3 nucleotide sequence: TGTGCCAGCAGCCCCTACCCCCAGGGGGGCTCTGGAAACACCATATATTTT. Amino acids: CASSPYPQGGSGNTIYF.

This clonotype was observed at least ten times. This chain uses TRBV20-1 with TRBJ2-1; the match to TRBD1 covers 7 bases. The CDR3 loop spans 12 amino acids. CDR1 and CDR2 from the germline V gene are DFQATT and SNEGSKA (reference sequence). Germline trimming cut 5 bases from V and 7 bases from J; bases unmatched to any gene: 5. As DNA, the CDR3 is TGCAGTGCTGGGACAGAGAGGAATGAGCAGTTCTTC. Its protein is CSAGTERNEQFF.

In this sample, this clonotype turned up many times. The J gene is TRBJ1-5, the V gene TRBV20-1, with 7 bases aligning to TRBD1. V trimming: 3 bases; J trimming: 3 bases; junction bases outside the gene matches: 11. CDR3 length: 16 residues. Germline CDR1 reads DFQATT; CDR2 reads SNEGSKA (reference sequence). In DNA form, the CDR3 reads TGCAGTGCTAGCGCAGCAGGGACAGTCAACAATCAGCCCCAGCATTTT. It yields the protein CSASAAGTVNNQPQHF.

A few counts support this clonotype. V gene TRBV3-1 combines with J gene TRBJ2-7; no clear D gene. The germline gives CDR1 LGHDT, CDR2 YNNKEL (reference sequence). Trimming left V 0 bases short and J 6 bases short, with 3 bases between. The CDR3 is 11 residues long. Written as DNA, the CDR3 is TGTGCCAGCAGCCAAGAAGCCGAGCAGTACTTC. Its translation is CASSQEAEQYF.

This clonotype was found many times. The rearrangement uses TRBV25-1 and TRBJ2-7; D not resolved. The CDR3 length is 13 residues. V shed 6 bases and J shed 3 bases, with 12 bases lying between them. Germline loops: CDR1 MGHDK, CDR2 SYGVNS. CDR3 region: CASRGSADYEQYF. CDR3 sequence (DNA): TGTGCCAGCAGGGGCTCGGCGGACTACGAGCAGTACTTC.

V gene TRBV10-2 combines with J gene TRBJ2-1; 8 nucleotides match TRBD2. This CDR3 has 13 residues. Germline assignment: CDR1 WSHSY and CDR2 SAAADI. The V segment lost 7 bases and the J segment 7 bases; nucleotides outside the gene matches: 6. The CDR3 nucleotides read TGCGCCAGCAAGGAGCGGGAGAGAAATGAGCAGTTCTTC. Translating gives CASKERERNEQFF.

As for this clonotype: Possible read error: a much larger clone is one base away. The chain is built from TRBV7-6 and TRBJ2-7; unclear D gene. Germline V gene data show CDR1 as SGHVS and CDR2 as FNYEAQ. The CDR3 consists of 13 residues. Here the CDR3 reads CASSLGGPYKQYF. The DNA for the CDR3 is TGTGCCAGCAGCTTAGGGGGTCCCTACAAGCAGTACTTC.

This clonotype showed up many times. The CDR3 here is CSVPPPGSALYGYTF. CDR3 DNA: TGCAGCGTTCCCCCGCCCGGGAGCGCGTTATATGGCTACACCTTC. The chain links TRBV29-1 to TRBJ1-2, with D hard to call. CDR1 is SQVTM and CDR2 is ANQGSEA in the germline V gene. This CDR3 has 15 residues. Trimming removed 5 bases from V and 5 bases from J, with 21 bases in between.

At least ten counts were recorded for this clonotype. The chain couples TRBV5-8 to TRBJ2-3, with D possibly TRBD1 on 6 matching bases. Germline lookup yields CDR1 SGHTS and CDR2 YDEGEE. V lost 5 bases to trimming and J lost 1 base, with 8 bases between them. The CDR3 contains 13 residues. This CDR3 reads CASRRTGTDTQYF. The CDR3 DNA follows: TGTGCCAGCAGACGGACAGGCACAGATACGCAGTATTTT.

This clonotype was recorded many times. The rearrangement links TRBV6-2 or TRBV6-3 to TRBJ2-3, with a possible D match to TRBD2 (5 bases). The CDR3 spans 16 residues. V was trimmed by 7 bases and J by 2 bases, leaving 19 bases between them. CDR1 is MNHEY, CDR2 SVGEGT, per germline. DNA of the CDR3: TGTGCCAGCACCCGGGTAGGAGGTGCGAACACAGATACGCAGTATTTT. Translation gives CASTRVGGANTDTQYF.

This clonotype was detected many times. DNA of the CDR3: TGTGCCAGCTCACCCTCGGCGGGAGCGGGCTACAATGAGCAGTTCTTC. Translated, it gives CASSPSAGAGYNEQFF. The V call is TRBV18, the J call TRBJ2-1; TRBD2 matches 7 bases. The CDR3 is 16 amino acids. Looked up from germline, CDR1 is KGHSH and CDR2 is LQKENI. Trimming took 3 bases from V and 3 from J; bases not matched to a gene: 8.

Ten or more counts support this clonotype. Here the CDR3 DNA reads TGTGCCATCAGTGAGTCCTCTAGCGGGAAAACCTACAATGAGCAGTTCTTC. Its protein is CAISESSSGKTYNEQFF. V is TRBV10-3 and J is TRBJ2-1; 9 nucleotides match TRBD2. J gave up 2 bases and V 0 bases, and 5 bases lay outside the gene matches. The CDR3 extends over 17 amino acids. Germline V gene lookup returns CDR1 ENHRY and CDR2 SYGVKD.

This clonotype has ten or more counts. J is TRBJ1-4 and V is TRBV7-8; D is ambiguous. V shed 1 base and J shed 0 bases, with 9 bases lying between them. CDR3 length equals 16 residues. CDR1 is SGHVS and CDR2 is FQNEAQ in the germline V gene. CDR3 sequence: CASSLESAATNEKLFF. CDR3 nucleotide sequence: TGTGCCAGCAGCTTAGAAAGTGCTGCAACTAATGAAAAACTGTTTTTT.

In its sample, this clonotype was seen many times. The chain employs TRBV12-3 or TRBV12-4 and TRBJ1-6; D remains unclear. This CDR3 has 13 amino acids. V dropped 3 bases and J dropped 6 bases, with 6 bases sitting between them. This chain's CDR3 is CASSFQSNSPLHF. CDR3 sequence (DNA): TGTGCCAGCAGTTTCCAGAGTAATTCACCCCTCCACTTT.

The sample holds a few counts of this clonotype. A read error may be the cause here, since a much bigger clone is one base away. The J gene is TRBJ1-4, the V gene TRBV4-3; 9 bases are a match to TRBD1. This CDR3 comprises 14 residues. Germline V gene lookup returns CDR1 LGHNA and CDR2 YSLEER. V dropped 3 bases and J dropped 10; count of bases not matched to a gene: 6. This CDR3 is CASSHGTGLPKLFF. The CDR3 DNA reads TGCGCCAGCAGCCACGGGACAGGGTTGCCAAAACTGTTTTTT.